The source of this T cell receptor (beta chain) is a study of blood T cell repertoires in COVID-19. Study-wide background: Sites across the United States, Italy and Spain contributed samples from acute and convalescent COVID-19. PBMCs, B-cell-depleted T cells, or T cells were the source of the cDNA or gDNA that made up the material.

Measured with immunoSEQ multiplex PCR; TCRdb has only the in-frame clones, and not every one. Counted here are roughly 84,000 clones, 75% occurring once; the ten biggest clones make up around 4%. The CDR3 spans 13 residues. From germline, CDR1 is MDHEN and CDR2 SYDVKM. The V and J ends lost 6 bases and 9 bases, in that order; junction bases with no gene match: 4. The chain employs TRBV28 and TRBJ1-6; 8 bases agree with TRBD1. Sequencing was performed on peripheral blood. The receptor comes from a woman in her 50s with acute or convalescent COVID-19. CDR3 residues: CASRTGGFSPLHF. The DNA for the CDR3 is TGTGCCAGCAGAACAGGGGGTTTTTCACCCCTCCACTTT. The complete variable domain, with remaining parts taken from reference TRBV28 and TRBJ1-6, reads DVKVTQSSRYLVKRTGEKVFLECVQDMDHENMFWYRQDPGLGLRLIYFSYDVKMKEKGDIPEGYSVSREKKERFSLILESASTNQTSMYLCASRTGGFSPLHFGNGTRLTVT.